Shown below are 29 T cell receptor beta chains from a single sample sequenced in a study of technical replicates of blood from several donors. Repertoires were generated with immunoSEQ multiplex PCR, while TCRdb's copy carries only in-frame clones and drops some. The sample records about 100,000 clones, 95% being singletons. The sample was T cells isolated from PBMCs. These receptors were taken from a human donor in good health.

This chain links TRBV15 with TRBJ2-7; D may be TRBD1 (5 bases). Per the germline V gene, CDR1 is LNHNV and CDR2 is YYDKDF (reference sequence). This CDR3 contains 12 residues. The V gene lost 5 bases and the J gene lost 6 bases, with 11 bases spanning the gap. The CDR3 spells CATSVREGEQYF. In DNA, the CDR3 is TGTGCCACCAGCGTCAGGGAAGGCGAGCAGTACTTC.

This clone appeared a few times. The gene calls are TRBV27 and TRBJ1-1; 11 nucleotides agree with TRBD1. With V trimmed by 5 bases and J by 5 bases, 4 bases remained unmatched. The CDR3 is made up of 14 amino acids. From germline, CDR1 is MNHEY and CDR2 SMNVEV (reference sequence). Here the CDR3 reads CASSAGTGGTEAFF. The DNA of the CDR3 is TGTGCCAGCAGTGCTGGGACAGGGGGAACTGAAGCTTTCTTT.

The J gene is TRBJ2-3, the V gene TRBV13, with D unclear. V was clipped by 1 base and J by 6 bases, with 11 bases between them. The CDR3 covers 14 residues. The V gene's germline CDR1 is PRHDT and CDR2 FYEKMQ (reference sequence). Here the CDR3 reads CASSLVGVTDTQYF. The DNA for the CDR3 is TGTGCCAGCAGCTTAGTGGGCGTAACGGATACGCAGTATTTT.

The chain uses TRBV7-6 and TRBJ2-2; 11 bases align to TRBD2. There are 19 residues in the CDR3. Per germline, CDR1 SGHVS and CDR2 FNYEAQ. The V segment lost 7 bases and the J segment 7 bases; nucleotides outside the gene matches: 20. CDR3 in DNA: TGTGCCAGCACCCACCCCAGCTGGAGGACTAGCGGGTTAAGCGGGGAGCTGTTTTTT. Residues: CASTHPSWRTSGLSGELFF. The whole variable domain, remainder taken from reference TRBV7-6 and TRBJ2-2, is GAGVSQSPRYKVTKRGQDVALRCDPISGHVSLYWYRQALGQGPEFLTYFNYEAQQDKSGLPNDRFSAERPEGSISTLTIQRTEQRDSAMYRCASTHPSWRTSGLSGELFFGEGSRLTVL.

The chain uses TRBV7-3 and TRBJ2-1; 7 bases fit TRBD2. This CDR3 contains 14 residues. Trimming cost V 3 bases and J 8 bases; bases outside gene matches: 7. Germline values: CDR1 SGHTA, CDR2 FQGTGA. The CDR3 loop reads CASSFYPSGDEQFF. CDR3 DNA: TGTGCCAGCAGCTTTTACCCTAGCGGCGATGAGCAGTTCTTC.

This clone appeared once. V usage is TRBV7-2 and J usage is TRBJ2-7; maybe TRBD2 (5 bases). Germline loops: CDR1 SGHTA, CDR2 FQGNSA. The CDR3 covers 12 residues. Trimming cost V 8 bases and J 6 bases, with 14 bases left between them. This chain's CDR3 is CASCLAGSEQYF. The CDR3 DNA reads as TGTGCCAGCTGCCTCGCGGGTTCCGAGCAGTACTTC. Supplemented by reference TRBV7-2 and TRBJ2-7, the full variable domain reads GAGVSQSPSNKVTEKGKDVELRCDPISGHTALYWYRQSLGQGLEFLIYFQGNSAPDKSGLPSDRFSAERTGGSVSTLTIQRTQQEDSAVYLCASCLAGSEQYFGPGTRLTVT.

The J gene is TRBJ1-4, the V gene TRBV6-5; D is undetermined. CDR3 length equals 14 residues. V dropped 6 bases and J dropped 0 bases, with 8 bases sitting between them. Germline V lookup: CDR1 MNHEY, CDR2 SVGAGI. The CDR3 DNA sequence: TGTGCCAGCAGCCATACTGCAACTAATGAAAAACTGTTTTTT. Protein: CASSHTATNEKLFF.

This rearrangement joins TRBV19 to TRBJ1-5; 7 nucleotides align to TRBD1. The CDR3 loop spans 16 amino acids. Unmatched junction bases numbered 14, after V lost 7 bases and J lost 5 bases. Germline loops: CDR1 LNHDA, CDR2 SQIVND (reference sequence). The CDR3 region is CASKGRGYAGDQPQHF. The DNA of the CDR3 is TGTGCCAGTAAGGGCAGGGGGTATGCCGGGGATCAGCCCCAGCATTTT.

CDR3 residues: CASSLLAFYYNEQFF. DNA for the CDR3: TGTGCCAGCAGCTTATTGGCCTTTTACTACAATGAGCAGTTCTTC. The V gene is TRBV7-2, the J gene TRBJ2-1; D is unclear. V was pared by 2 bases and J by 3 bases, with 11 bases between. From germline, CDR1 is SGHTA and CDR2 FQGNSA. This CDR3 is built from 15 residues.

The sample holds one count of this clone. The rearrangement joins TRBV2 to TRBJ1-4; possible D gene TRBD1, 6 bases. The V end lost 10 bases, the J end lost 5 bases, and 20 bases lay between the germline ends. Per germline, CDR1 SNHLY and CDR2 FYNNEI. The CDR3 is made up of 15 amino acids. DNA for the CDR3: TGTGCCAACACTCCCTTCGGACAGTTGAATGAAAAACTGTTTTTT. Protein sequence: CANTPFGQLNEKLFF.

The chain carries TRBV11-2 and TRBJ1-2; D uncertain. CDR3 length equals 15 residues. Trimming took off 3 bases at V and 1 base at J, with 12 bases between the two ends. The germline CDR1 and CDR2 sequences are SGHAT and FQNNGV. CDR3 protein: CASSFGAGFNYGYTF. In DNA, the CDR3 is TGTGCCAGCAGCTTCGGCGCAGGATTTAACTATGGCTACACCTTC. Based on the CDR3 plus reference TRBV11-2 and TRBJ1-2, the full variable domain is EAGVAQSPRYKIIEKRQSVAFWCNPISGHATLYWYQQILGQGPKLLIQFQNNGVVDDSQLPKDRFSAERLKGVDSTLKIQPAKLEDSAVYLCASSFGAGFNYGYTFGSGTRLTVV.

The rearrangement links TRBV6-5 to TRBJ2-2, with 8 bases aligning to TRBD1. Germline trimming cut 0 bases from V and 0 bases from J; bases unmatched to any gene: 0. This CDR3 is built from 16 residues. Germline loops: CDR1 MNHEY, CDR2 SVGAGI. The CDR3 coding sequence is TGTGCCAGCAGTTACTCGACAGGGGCGAACACCGGGGAGCTGTTTTTT. Its protein is CASSYSTGANTGELFF.

The chain joins TRBV9 to TRBJ2-1; possible D gene TRBD1, 8 bases. Trimming left V 0 bases short and J 2 bases short, with 15 bases between. CDR1 SGDLS and CDR2 YYNGEE come from the germline V gene. CDR3 length equals 17 residues. CDR3 coding DNA: TGTGCCAGCAGCGTAGCAGCGGGACAGGAAACCTACAATGAGCAGTTCTTC. It encodes CASSVAAGQETYNEQFF.

The rearrangement links TRBV7-2 to TRBJ2-7; the D gene is possibly TRBD1 (5 bases). Per the germline V gene, CDR1 is SGHTA and CDR2 is FQGNSA. Trimming took off 5 bases at V and 5 bases at J, with 13 bases between the two ends. This CDR3 has 13 amino acids. This chain's CDR3 is CASSQDRSHEQYF. CDR3 DNA sequence: TGTGCCAGCAGCCAAGACAGATCCCACGAGCAGTACTTC.

This clone was observed a single time. The genes are TRBV2 and TRBJ2-3; 14 bases line up with TRBD2. The CDR3 runs 18 residues. The V gene's germline CDR1 is SNHLY and CDR2 FYNNEI. V shed 3 bases and J 1 base; nucleotides not matched to a gene: 6. CDR3 nucleotides: TGTGCCAGCAGTGAGGGGACTAGCGGGAGATGGGGCACAGATACGCAGTATTTT. This translates into CASSEGTSGRWGTDTQYF.

The chain is built from TRBV18 and TRBJ2-1, with D perhaps matching TRBD2 (5 bases). Per germline, CDR1 KGHSH and CDR2 LQKENI. V lost 4 bases to trimming and J lost 3 bases, with 10 bases between them. The CDR3 loop spans 14 amino acids. CDR3 amino acids: CASSLSGDYNEQFF. As DNA, the CDR3 is TGTGCCAGCTCACTAAGCGGAGACTACAATGAGCAGTTCTTC. The whole variable domain, remainder taken from reference TRBV18 and TRBJ2-1, is NAGVMQNPRHLVRRRGQEARLRCSPMKGHSHVYWYRQLPEEGLKFMVYLQKENIIDESGMPKERFSAEFPKEGPSILRIQQVVRGDSAAYFCASSLSGDYNEQFFGPGTRLTVL.

The J gene is TRBJ2-1, the V gene TRBV29-1; no definite D call. The CDR3 extends over 13 amino acids. Germline V gene lookup returns CDR1 SQVTM and CDR2 ANQGSEA. Trimming cost V 7 bases and J 8 bases, with 18 bases left between them. The CDR3 DNA reads as TGCAGCGCCTTAACTGACCTCGGAGATGAGCAGTTCTTC. It encodes CSALTDLGDEQFF.

This clone was counted a single time. This chain links TRBV5-8 with TRBJ1-2, with D perhaps TRBD1 (6 bases). Germline V gene sequence: CDR1 SGHTS, CDR2 YDEGEE. The CDR3 runs to 16 residues. V lost 0 bases to trimming and J lost 1 base, with 13 bases between them. The CDR3 DNA is TGTGCCAGCAGCTTGGTGACAGGCCACAATAACTATGGCTACACCTTC. This gives the protein CASSLVTGHNNYGYTF.

This clone occurred once. The chain employs TRBV11-3 and TRBJ1-2; no definite D call. The CDR3 has 12 residues. The germline V gene has CDR1 SGHNT and CDR2 YENEEA. V was pared by 5 bases and J by 13 bases, with 17 bases between. CDR3 nucleotide sequence: TGTGCCAGCAGCCGGGAACCAGCCGAAAGCACCTTC. Its translation is CASSREPAESTF.

The rearrangement links TRBV19 to TRBJ1-5, with TRBD1 as a possible D gene (5 bases). Germline V gives CDR1 LNHDA, CDR2 SQIVND (reference sequence). This CDR3 comprises 16 residues. Trimming cost V 5 bases and J 4 bases, with 18 bases left between them. CDR3 sequence reads: CASSLTAGTHNQPQHF. For the CDR3, the DNA is TGTGCCAGTAGTCTAACTGCAGGGACTCATAATCAGCCCCAGCATTTT. The whole variable domain, remainder taken from reference TRBV19 and TRBJ1-5, is DGGITQSPKYLFRKEGQNVTLSCEQNLNHDAMYWYRQDPGQGLRLIYYSQIVNDFQKGDIAEGYSVSREKKESFPLTVTSAQKNPTAFYLCASSLTAGTHNQPQHFGDGTRLSIL.

This chain links TRBV7-3 with TRBJ2-1, with D possibly being TRBD1 (5 bases). The CDR3 consists of 15 residues. The germline CDR1 and CDR2 sequences are SGHTA and FQGTGA. V dropped 3 bases and J dropped 2 bases, with 11 bases sitting between them. Written as DNA, the CDR3 is TGTGCCAGCAGCTTCGATGGGGCAGCCTACAATGAGCAGTTCTTC. This encodes CASSFDGAAYNEQFF.

The J gene is TRBJ2-7, the V gene TRBV27, with TRBD2 matching over 7 bases. CDR1 is MNHEY and CDR2 is SMNVEV in the germline V gene (reference sequence). V dropped 2 bases and J dropped 5; count of bases not matched to a gene: 12. There are 16 residues in the CDR3. The CDR3 is CASSLLVGEGLDEQYF. CDR3 in DNA: TGTGCCAGCAGTTTACTGGTGGGGGAGGGCCTCGACGAGCAGTACTTC.

This rearrangement joins TRBV2 to TRBJ1-1; D is uncertain. Trimming stripped 8 bases from V and 4 bases from J, with 14 bases between. Germline-derived CDR1 and CDR2 are SNHLY and FYNNEI. This CDR3 has 13 amino acids. The CDR3 region is CASSRDGGTEAFF. The CDR3 DNA follows: TGTGCCAGCTCCCGGGATGGCGGCACTGAAGCTTTCTTT.

Concerning this clone: Other DNA sequences in this sample translate to the same CDR3. The rearrangement links TRBV7-2 to TRBJ2-3, with 9 bases matching TRBD2. The V and J ends lost 2 bases and 4 bases, in that order; junction bases with no gene match: 7. The CDR3 totals 16 residues. CDR1 and CDR2 (germline): SGHTA, FQGNSA. CDR3 in amino acids: CASSLLAGGLADTQYF. Here the CDR3 DNA reads TGTGCCAGCAGCTTACTGGCGGGAGGGCTGGCAGATACGCAGTATTTT.

J is TRBJ2-1 and V is TRBV25-1; 10 bases agree with TRBD1. Germline assignment: CDR1 MGHDK and CDR2 SYGVNS. J was trimmed by 4 bases and V by 8 bases; bases with no gene match: 17. The CDR3 consists of 18 residues. This chain's CDR3 is CASAAGTGEAEYYNEQFF. CDR3 coding DNA: TGTGCCAGCGCCGCCGGGACAGGGGAAGCGGAGTATTACAATGAGCAGTTCTTC.

The V gene is TRBV5-1, the J gene TRBJ2-7; TRBD2 is a possible D gene (6 bases). Trimming removed 3 bases at V and 2 bases at J, with 12 bases between. CDR3 length equals 14 residues. Per the germline V gene, CDR1 is SGHRS and CDR2 is YFSETQ. The CDR3, as DNA: TGCGCCAGCAGCTCTTACGGGGGTACCTACGAGCAGTACTTC. Protein: CASSSYGGTYEQYF. Complete variable domain (other parts from reference TRBV5-1 and TRBJ2-7): KAGVTQTPRYLIKTRGQQVTLSCSPISGHRSVSWYQQTPGQGLQFLFEYFSETQRNKGNFPGRFSGRQFSNSRSEMNVSTLELGDSALYLCASSSYGGTYEQYFGPGTRLTVT.

This chain joins TRBV27 and TRBJ2-7, with 7 bases that match TRBD1. J gave up 4 bases and V 0 bases, and 3 bases lay outside the gene matches. This CDR3 region has 14 residues. Germline V gene data show CDR1 as MNHEY and CDR2 as SMNVEV (reference sequence). The CDR3 spells CASSLSTGSYEQYF. CDR3 DNA sequence: TGTGCCAGCAGTTTATCGACAGGGTCATACGAGCAGTACTTC.

The chain is built from TRBV7-3 and TRBJ1-1, with a tentative D call TRBD1 (6 bases). Looked up from germline, CDR1 is SGHTA and CDR2 is FQGTGA. Trimming removed 5 bases from V and 1 base from J, with 14 bases in between. The CDR3 is 15 residues long. CDR3: CASSTTGQPNTEAFF. The DNA for the CDR3 is TGTGCCAGCAGCACGACGGGACAACCGAACACTGAAGCTTTCTTT.

The chain recombines TRBV4-1 with TRBJ2-2; D remains ambiguous. With 2 bases removed from V and 3 bases from J, the gap between germline ends came to 10 bases. Germline assignment: CDR1 MGHRA and CDR2 YSYEKL. There are 15 residues in the CDR3. CDR3 bases: TGCGCCAGCAGCCAAATCCAGGCGTACACCGGGGAGCTGTTTTTT. Translated, it gives CASSQIQAYTGELFF.